This T cell receptor beta chain was retrieved from a study of blood T cells in healthy people across ages. Regarding this clonotype: Its antigen is currently unknown.

Through a sample-barcoded 5' primer and a J-beta primer mix, a second PCR was run for roughly 7 to 12 cycles. The template-switch adaptor was a 5' adaptor with 12 random nucleotides. It tagged each cDNA molecule. TCRdb ran MiXCR on the 5' RACE reads and lists one entry per CDR3 protein. The data hold about 680,000 distinct CDR3 sequences, with around half observed a single time. The V segment lost 5 bases and the J segment 5 bases; nucleotides outside the gene matches: 12. Germline V lookup: CDR1 SGHNT, CDR2 YENEEA. CDR3 length: 17 residues. Overall study findings and caveats: Nothing was known about donor CMV status, and this possibly confounded expanded clonotype changes. Reliance upon unsorted PBMCs precluded definitive naive versus antigen-experienced comparison. Aged donors had fewer naive CD4+ cells and lower diversity than long-lived donors.

This sequence originates from a woman aged 60-75 years in good health. Material for sequencing was blood. The V and J genes are TRBV11-3 and TRBJ2-3, with 11 bases identical to TRBD2. CDR3 amino acids: CASSPHSGRAGRDTQYF. As DNA, the CDR3 is TGTGCCAGCAGCCCCCATAGCGGGAGGGCCGGGAGAGATACGCAGTATTTT.